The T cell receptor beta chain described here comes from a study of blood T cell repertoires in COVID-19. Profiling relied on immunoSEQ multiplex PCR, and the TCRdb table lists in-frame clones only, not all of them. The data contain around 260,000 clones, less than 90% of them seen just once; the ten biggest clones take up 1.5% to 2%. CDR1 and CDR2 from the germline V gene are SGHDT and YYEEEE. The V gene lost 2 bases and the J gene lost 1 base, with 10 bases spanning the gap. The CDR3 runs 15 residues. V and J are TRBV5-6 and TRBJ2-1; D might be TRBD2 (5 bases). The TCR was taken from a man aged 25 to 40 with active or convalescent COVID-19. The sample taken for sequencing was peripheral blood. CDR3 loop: CASSFRGWSYNEQFF. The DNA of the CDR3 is TGTGCCAGCAGCTTCCGGGGATGGTCCTACAATGAGCAGTTCTTC.